A selection of T cell receptor beta chains follows, all from one sample in a study of cytomegalovirus exposure and HLA in healthy donors. Using immunoSEQ multiplex PCR, the repertoire was profiled, and TCRdb retains in-frame clones only, with some absent. This table holds roughly 120,000 clones, 88% found once. What was sequenced was PBMCs. Receptors were obtained from a man aged 18 to 30 in good health and CMV-seronegative. CDR3s include the opening cysteine and the closing phenylalanine or tryptophan. Each record gives: clone size, V gene, D gene, J gene, CDR3 DNA, CDR3 protein. D genes are given only for firm matches. The size field is filled for only some rows; it gives once, few, many or a size class.

clone size: NA
V gene: TRBV4-3
D gene: TRBD2
J gene: TRBJ2-1
CDR3 DNA: TGCGCCAGCAGCCAAGAGCCTAGCGGGGGGGCCAATGAGCAGTTCTTC
CDR3 protein: CASSQEPSGGANEQFF

clone size: NA
V gene: TRBV2
D gene: NA
J gene: TRBJ2-5
CDR3 DNA: TGTGCCAGCAGCGCCCACAGACAAGAGACCCAGTACTTC
CDR3 protein: CASSAHRQETQYF

clone size: NA
V gene: TRBV7-2
D gene: NA
J gene: TRBJ2-1
CDR3 DNA: TGTGCCAGCAGCTTGGGGCCTTACAATGAGCAGTTCTTC
CDR3 protein: CASSLGPYNEQFF

clone size: NA
V gene: TRBV7-2
D gene: NA
J gene: TRBJ1-2
CDR3 DNA: TGTGCCAGCAGCTTAGGGTCCCCACTAGGCTATGGCTACACCTTC
CDR3 protein: CASSLGSPLGYGYTF

clone size: NA
V gene: TRBV7-9
D gene: NA
J gene: TRBJ2-2
CDR3 DNA: TGTGCCAGCAGCCCCGGGACAGGGGGACTAGCGAAATCTGGGGAGCTGTTTTTT
CDR3 protein: CASSPGTGGLAKSGELFF

clone size: NA
V gene: TRBV27
D gene: NA
J gene: TRBJ1-1
CDR3 DNA: TGTGCCAGCAGCAGACTACAGGGAGCTGAAGCTTTCTTT
CDR3 protein: CASSRLQGAEAFF

clone size: NA
V gene: TRBV7-2
D gene: TRBD2
J gene: TRBJ2-2
CDR3 DNA: TGTGCCAGCAGCTGGACTAGCGGGGAGGGTGGCGGGGAGCTGTTTTTT
CDR3 protein: CASSWTSGEGGGELFF

clone size: NA
V gene: TRBV19
D gene: NA
J gene: TRBJ1-2
CDR3 DNA: TGTGCCAGTAGTATAGGTCGGCGTGGGACTAGGGAAAACTATGGCTACACCTTC
CDR3 protein: CASSIGRRGTRENYGYTF

clone size: NA
V gene: TRBV7-6
D gene: NA
J gene: TRBJ2-2
CDR3 DNA: TGTGCCAGCAGCTTAGGTGTAAACAGGCCGAACACCGGGGAGCTGTTTTTT
CDR3 protein: CASSLGVNRPNTGELFF

clone size: NA
V gene: TRBV7-6
D gene: TRBD1
J gene: TRBJ1-6
CDR3 DNA: TGTGCCAGCAGCGAAGGGACAGGGAATTCACCCCTCCACTTT
CDR3 protein: CASSEGTGNSPLHF

clone size: NA
V gene: TRBV5-6
D gene: NA
J gene: TRBJ1-1
CDR3 DNA: TGTGCCAGCTCAAAGCAAGTTATCCTTGAAGCTTTCTTT
CDR3 protein: CASSKQVILEAFF

clone size: NA
V gene: TRBV7-9
D gene: TRBD1
J gene: TRBJ2-7
CDR3 DNA: TGTGCCAGCAGCCCCCTCTGGACAGGGGGCCGACACGAGCAGTACTTC
CDR3 protein: CASSPLWTGGRHEQYF

clone size: NA
V gene: TRBV27
D gene: NA
J gene: TRBJ1-1
CDR3 DNA: TGTGCCAGCAGTTTAACAGACGGGGGGACTGAAGCTTTCTTT
CDR3 protein: CASSLTDGGTEAFF

clone size: NA
V gene: TRBV27
D gene: TRBD1
J gene: TRBJ1-3
CDR3 DNA: TGTGCCAGCAGTTCATCAAAACAGGGGGAAGCTGGAAACACCATATATTTT
CDR3 protein: CASSSSKQGEAGNTIYF

clone size: NA
V gene: TRBV6-1
D gene: TRBD1
J gene: TRBJ1-2
CDR3 DNA: TGTGCCAGCAGTGTGGGACAGTACTATGGCTACACCTTC
CDR3 protein: CASSVGQYYGYTF

clone size: NA
V gene: TRBV4-1
D gene: TRBD2
J gene: TRBJ2-5
CDR3 DNA: TGCGCCAGCAGCCAAACTAGCGGGAGGGCCGGAGAGACCCAGTACTTC
CDR3 protein: CASSQTSGRAGETQYF

clone size: NA
V gene: TRBV6-1
D gene: TRBD1
J gene: TRBJ2-5
CDR3 DNA: TGTGCCAGCAGTGAACAGGGGGCGACGGAGACCCAGTACTTC
CDR3 protein: CASSEQGATETQYF

clone size: once
V gene: TRBV4-2
D gene: TRBD2
J gene: TRBJ2-1
CDR3 DNA: TGTGCCAGCAGCACACGGACTAGCGGGACAGATAGCTACAATGAGCAGTTCTTC
CDR3 protein: CASSTRTSGTDSYNEQFF

clone size: NA
V gene: TRBV6-1
D gene: NA
J gene: TRBJ1-1
CDR3 DNA: TGTGCCAGCAGTGAAGTCGGCACTGAAGCTTTCTTT
CDR3 protein: CASSEVGTEAFF

clone size: NA
V gene: TRBV29-1
D gene: TRBD1
J gene: TRBJ2-7
CDR3 DNA: TGCAGCGTTGTCTGGGACAGGGGTCCCTACGAGCAGTACTTC
CDR3 protein: CSVVWDRGPYEQYF

clone size: NA
V gene: TRBV7-2
D gene: TRBD2
J gene: TRBJ2-2
CDR3 DNA: TGTGCCAGCAGCTCCCTCATAGCGGGGTCAGGCACCGGGGAGCTGTTTTTT
CDR3 protein: CASSSLIAGSGTGELFF

clone size: NA
V gene: TRBV7-9
D gene: TRBD1
J gene: TRBJ1-1
CDR3 DNA: TGTGCCAGCAGCAGAGGACAGGGCCGGTACACTGAAGCTTTCTTT
CDR3 protein: CASSRGQGRYTEAFF

clone size: NA
V gene: TRBV30
D gene: NA
J gene: TRBJ1-3
CDR3 DNA: TGTGCCTGGAGTGCTCAGGGAAACACCATATATTTT
CDR3 protein: CAWSAQGNTIYF

clone size: NA
V gene: TRBV10-2
D gene: NA
J gene: TRBJ1-3
CDR3 DNA: TGCGCCAGCAGTGAGTTTGAGAGGTCCCCTGGAAACACCATATATTTT
CDR3 protein: CASSEFERSPGNTIYF

clone size: NA
V gene: TRBV7-2
D gene: TRBD1
J gene: TRBJ2-3
CDR3 DNA: TGTGCCAGCAGCTTAATGGGACAGGGGGCAAATACGCAGTATTTT
CDR3 protein: CASSLMGQGANTQYF

clone size: NA
V gene: TRBV28
D gene: NA
J gene: TRBJ2-1
CDR3 DNA: TGTGCCAGCAGTTTAAGGGGGGGAGTTATATACAATGAGCAGTTCTTC
CDR3 protein: CASSLRGGVIYNEQFF

clone size: NA
V gene: TRBV5-1
D gene: TRBD2
J gene: TRBJ2-5
CDR3 DNA: TGCGCCAGCAACTCCGGGACTAGCGGGGAGACCCAGTACTTC
CDR3 protein: CASNSGTSGETQYF

clone size: NA
V gene: TRBV7-9
D gene: NA
J gene: TRBJ2-7
CDR3 DNA: TGTGCCACCGGGGAGAGTCGCTACGAGCAGTACTTC
CDR3 protein: CATGESRYEQYF

clone size: NA
V gene: TRBV10-1
D gene: TRBD2
J gene: TRBJ2-3
CDR3 DNA: TGCGCCAGCAGTGAAGGGACTAGCGGGACAGATACGCAGTATTTT
CDR3 protein: CASSEGTSGTDTQYF

clone size: NA
V gene: TRBV4-1
D gene: TRBD1
J gene: TRBJ2-1
CDR3 DNA: TGCGCCAGCAGCCATAGGGGACAGCAAAATGAGCAGTTCTTC
CDR3 protein: CASSHRGQQNEQFF

clone size: NA
V gene: TRBV7-6
D gene: TRBD1
J gene: TRBJ2-3
CDR3 DNA: TGTGCCAGCAGCCCATCAGACAGGGGCCATAACACAGATACGCAGTATTTT
CDR3 protein: CASSPSDRGHNTDTQYF

clone size: NA
V gene: TRBV6-1
D gene: TRBD1
J gene: TRBJ1-4
CDR3 DNA: TGTGCCAGCGGAAGGGACAGGTCAAATGAAAAACTGTTTTTT
CDR3 protein: CASGRDRSNEKLFF

clone size: few
V gene: TRBV5-4
D gene: NA
J gene: TRBJ1-1
CDR3 DNA: TGTGCCAGCAGCGTCCAAGGGGGAAACACTGAAGCTTTCTTT
CDR3 protein: CASSVQGGNTEAFF

clone size: NA
V gene: TRBV28
D gene: NA
J gene: TRBJ1-5
CDR3 DNA: TGTGCCAGCAGTACCGGAAGGAGTAAACATTTT
CDR3 protein: CASSTGRSKHF

clone size: few
V gene: TRBV7-6
D gene: NA
J gene: TRBJ1-2
CDR3 DNA: TGTGCCAGCAGCCTCAGGGTCGATCCCAGCTATGGCTACACCTTC
CDR3 protein: CASSLRVDPSYGYTF

clone size: few
V gene: TRBV6-6
D gene: NA
J gene: TRBJ2-3
CDR3 DNA: TGTGCCAGCAGTTACTCGTTGACAGGCACAGATACGCAGTATTTT
CDR3 protein: CASSYSLTGTDTQYF

clone size: few
V gene: TRBV11-1
D gene: NA
J gene: TRBJ2-1
CDR3 DNA: TGTGCCAGCAGCTTAAATACAGCCTACAATGAGCAGTTCTTC
CDR3 protein: CASSLNTAYNEQFF

clone size: NA
V gene: TRBV5-1
D gene: TRBD2
J gene: TRBJ2-3
CDR3 DNA: TGCGCCAGCAGCCCGATACTAGCGGGAGTGGCAGATACGCAGTATTTT
CDR3 protein: CASSPILAGVADTQYF

clone size: NA
V gene: TRBV7-9
D gene: NA
J gene: TRBJ1-1
CDR3 DNA: TGTGCCAGCAGCTTAGCGCTTACAAGGAACACTGAAGCTTTCTTT
CDR3 protein: CASSLALTRNTEAFF

clone size: NA
V gene: TRBV30
D gene: NA
J gene: TRBJ1-5
CDR3 DNA: TGTGCCTGGAGTTTAGGGGGTGGTCAGCCCCAGCATTTT
CDR3 protein: CAWSLGGGQPQHF

clone size: NA
V gene: TRBV28
D gene: NA
J gene: TRBJ1-2
CDR3 DNA: TGTGCCACCGAGAAAAGAAACAGGGAGAAGGGCTACACCTTC
CDR3 protein: CATEKRNREKGYTF

clone size: NA
V gene: TRBV18
D gene: TRBD2
J gene: TRBJ2-2
CDR3 DNA: TGTGCCAGCTCACCACGTCGGACTAGGGTCACCGGGGAGCTGTTTTTT
CDR3 protein: CASSPRRTRVTGELFF

clone size: NA
V gene: TRBV10-1
D gene: NA
J gene: TRBJ1-1
CDR3 DNA: TGCGCCAGCAGTGAGACTCGACAGCACACTGAAGCTTTCTTT
CDR3 protein: CASSETRQHTEAFF

clone size: NA
V gene: TRBV19
D gene: TRBD1
J gene: TRBJ2-7
CDR3 DNA: TGTGCCAGTAGCTTTGGGACAGGGATTTCCTACGAGCAGTACTTC
CDR3 protein: CASSFGTGISYEQYF

clone size: NA
V gene: TRBV28
D gene: TRBD1
J gene: TRBJ2-7
CDR3 DNA: TGTGCCAGCAGTTCCGGGACAGGGGCCGTATACGAGCAGTACTTC
CDR3 protein: CASSSGTGAVYEQYF

clone size: NA
V gene: TRBV15
D gene: TRBD2
J gene: TRBJ2-1
CDR3 DNA: TGTGCCACCCTACTAGCGGAGGGGGACCATGAGCAGTTCTTC
CDR3 protein: CATLLAEGDHEQFF

clone size: NA
V gene: TRBV6-1
D gene: NA
J gene: TRBJ2-1
CDR3 DNA: TGTGCCAGCAGGAGGGATGAGCAGTTCTTC
CDR3 protein: CASRRDEQFF

clone size: NA
V gene: TRBV2
D gene: TRBD2
J gene: TRBJ2-3
CDR3 DNA: TGTGCCAGCAGGAATCCCGCTAGCGGGATTTTAGATACGCAGTATTTT
CDR3 protein: CASRNPASGILDTQYF

clone size: NA
V gene: TRBV18
D gene: NA
J gene: TRBJ2-3
CDR3 DNA: TGTGCCAGCTCACCAGCGTCAGATACGCAGTATTTT
CDR3 protein: CASSPASDTQYF

clone size: once
V gene: TRBV19
D gene: NA
J gene: TRBJ2-2
CDR3 DNA: TGTGCCAGTAGGTCTTCACAGACGAACACCGGGGAGCTGTTTTTT
CDR3 protein: CASRSSQTNTGELFF

clone size: NA
V gene: TRBV5-1
D gene: NA
J gene: TRBJ1-1
CDR3 DNA: TGCGCCAGCAGCTTGGTTGCGGGGGCGAACACTGAAGCTTTCTTT
CDR3 protein: CASSLVAGANTEAFF

clone size: NA
V gene: TRBV11-2
D gene: NA
J gene: TRBJ2-2
CDR3 DNA: TGTGCCAGCAGCTTAGTTGGCTGGAGGAGGGTGACCGGGGAGCTGTTTTTT
CDR3 protein: CASSLVGWRRVTGELFF

clone size: NA
V gene: TRBV6-6
D gene: TRBD1
J gene: TRBJ2-7
CDR3 DNA: TGTGCCAGCAGTTCCACCCCCGGGACAGTTTCCTACGAGCAGTACTTC
CDR3 protein: CASSSTPGTVSYEQYF

clone size: NA
V gene: TRBV30
D gene: TRBD1
J gene: TRBJ1-6
CDR3 DNA: TGTGCCTGGAGTGGGACAGGGGTTTATTCACCCCTCCACTTT
CDR3 protein: CAWSGTGVYSPLHF

clone size: few
V gene: TRBV6-6
D gene: TRBD2
J gene: TRBJ2-1
CDR3 DNA: TGTGCCAGCAGTTACGCGAGGGGAGGGATTGAGCAGTTCTTC
CDR3 protein: CASSYARGGIEQFF

clone size: few
V gene: TRBV12-5
D gene: NA
J gene: TRBJ1-2
CDR3 DNA: TGTGCTAGTGGTTTGGACAGGGAAGGCTACACCTTC
CDR3 protein: CASGLDREGYTF

clone size: NA
V gene: TRBV28
D gene: NA
J gene: TRBJ2-7
CDR3 DNA: TGTGCCAGCAGACCACTCGACAGTAAGCTCTACGAGCAGTACTTC
CDR3 protein: CASRPLDSKLYEQYF

clone size: NA
V gene: TRBV19
D gene: NA
J gene: TRBJ1-6
CDR3 DNA: TGTGCCAGTAGTTGGAGCTCCTATAATTCACCCCTCCACTTT
CDR3 protein: CASSWSSYNSPLHF

clone size: NA
V gene: TRBV2
D gene: NA
J gene: TRBJ2-7
CDR3 DNA: TGTGCCAGCACACCGAGGTTAGGAGGCGAGCAGTACTTC
CDR3 protein: CASTPRLGGEQYF